The 25 T cell receptor beta chains below all came from one sample that was sequenced in a study of blood T cells in healthy people across ages. The second PCR ran about 7 to 12 cycles with a sample-barcoded 5' primer and J-beta primers. TCRdb redid the calling of the 5' RACE reads with MiXCR, one entry per CDR3 protein. The profile covers about 1.7 million distinct CDR3 sequences, with 28% appearing a single time and roughly 8% taken by the ten largest. The specimen was blood. Receptor source: a young woman in good health.

The V call is TRBV19, the J call TRBJ1-4; D gene ambiguous. V lost 6 bases and J 3 bases, leaving 14 bases between the germline ends. The germline V gene has CDR1 LNHDA and CDR2 SQIVND (reference sequence). The CDR3 length is 15 residues. CDR3 DNA sequence: TGTGCCAGTAGACCGGACCGCACCTCTAATGAAAAACTGTTTTTT. Translating it yields CASRPDRTSNEKLFF.

As regards this clonotype: A much larger clone lies a single base off, so this may be a read error. The chain joins TRBV10-3 to TRBJ2-1, with TRBD2 as a possible D gene (5 bases). Trimming took off 10 bases at V and 10 bases at J, with 20 bases between the two ends. The CDR3 is 13 amino acids. Per germline, CDR1 ENHRY and CDR2 SYGVKD. Here the CDR3 DNA reads TGTGCCACCGGGGTGGAGGCGACCTACGAGCAGTTCTTC. Protein: CATGVEATYEQFF.

This clonotype has a handful of counts. The rearrangement uses TRBV7-2 and TRBJ1-2; no clear D. The CDR3 sequence is 14 residues long. Germline lookup yields CDR1 SGHTA and CDR2 FQGNSA. With 0 bases removed from V and 4 bases from J, the gap between germline ends came to 9 bases. The CDR3 DNA follows: TGTGCCAGCAGCTTAGCGGGTCGGGCCTATGGCTACACCTTC. Translating gives CASSLAGRAYGYTF.

This clonotype was counted a few times. The chain uses TRBV20-1 and TRBJ2-6; no clear D. Trimming removed 6 bases at V and 2 bases at J, with 17 bases between. The CDR3 totals 16 residues. The germline V gene encodes CDR1 DFQATT and CDR2 SNEGSKA (reference sequence). The CDR3 DNA is TGCAGTGCCATGAATGTAAAGGCTCCTGGGGCCAACGTCCTGACTTTC. It encodes CSAMNVKAPGANVLTF.

The rearrangement links TRBV20-1 to TRBJ2-3; D tentatively reads TRBD1 or TRBD2 (6 bases each). The germline V gene encodes CDR1 DFQATT and CDR2 SNEGSKA (reference sequence). With 5 bases removed from V and 4 bases from J, the gap between germline ends came to 10 bases. The CDR3 has 12 residues. The chain's CDR3 is CSAEGDSDTQYF. Written as DNA, the CDR3 is TGCAGTGCTGAGGGGGACTCAGATACGCAGTATTTT.

The rearrangement joins TRBV15 to TRBJ1-4, with TRBD1 matching over 11 bases. The CDR3 is 19 amino acids. Germline V gene data show CDR1 as LNHNV and CDR2 as YYDKDF (reference sequence). J was trimmed by 3 bases and V by 3 bases; bases with no gene match: 12. CDR3 nucleotide sequence: TGTGCCACCAGCAGGAAGACCGGGACAGGGGGTAATGCTAATGAAAAACTGTTTTTT. It is translated as CATSRKTGTGGNANEKLFF.

This clonotype turned up a few times. The V gene is TRBV12-3 or TRBV12-4, the J gene TRBJ1-5; TRBD1 is a possible D gene (5 bases). Trimming shortened V by 1 base and J by 7 bases, and 14 bases separated the two germline ends. The CDR3 covers 15 residues. This CDR3 is CASSLGTGLTQPQHF. Written as DNA, the CDR3 is TGTGCCAGCAGTTTAGGCACAGGACTGACCCAGCCCCAGCATTTT.

The CDR3 DNA sequence: TGTGCCAGCAGTGACGAGGGGGGCTACAATGAGCAGTTCTTC. The encoded protein is CASSDEGGYNEQFF. The gene calls are TRBV6-1 and TRBJ2-1; D may correspond to TRBD1 or TRBD2 (6 bases each). This CDR3 has 14 residues. Per germline, CDR1 MNHNS and CDR2 SASEGT. V was shortened by 3 bases and J by 3 bases, with 9 bases between the two germline ends.

This clonotype has just a few counts. J is TRBJ2-3 and V is TRBV19; the D is unclear. Trimming shortened V by 5 bases and J by 5 bases, and 14 bases separated the two germline ends. The CDR3 length is 14 residues. Per the germline V gene, CDR1 is LNHDA and CDR2 is SQIVND (reference sequence). The CDR3 here is CASSLQTPRDTQYF. CDR3 sequence (DNA): TGTGCCAGTAGTTTACAGACCCCACGAGATACGCAGTATTTT.

There are many counts of this clonotype. The chain has TRBV20-1 and TRBJ2-5, with TRBD2 identical over 13 bases. Losses at the gene ends were 1 base for V and 6 bases for J; bases not matched to a gene: 5. Germline CDR1 is DFQATT and CDR2 is SNEGSKA (reference sequence). This CDR3 has 15 residues. The CDR3 protein is CSARATSGGVKTQYF. CDR3 bases: TGCAGTGCTAGAGCCACTAGCGGGGGGGTGAAGACCCAGTACTTC.

Ten or more counts support this clonotype. The J gene is TRBJ2-7, the V gene TRBV24-1; no reliable D call. Trimming pared 4 bases from V and 4 bases from J, leaving 10 bases between. Looked up from germline, CDR1 is KGHDR and CDR2 is SFDVKD. The CDR3 consists of 13 residues. The CDR3 region is CATSEPQRYEQYF. The CDR3 DNA reads as TGTGCCACCAGTGAGCCACAGCGATACGAGCAGTACTTC.

This sequence joins TRBV7-9 and TRBJ2-2; TRBD1 or TRBD2 may be the D gene (5 bases each). Trimming removed 7 bases from V and 3 bases from J, with 21 bases in between. Germline loops: CDR1 SEHNR, CDR2 FQNEAQ (reference sequence). The CDR3 sequence is 17 residues long. CDR3 sequence: CASTGEIVREYTGELFF. For the CDR3, the DNA is TGTGCCAGCACCGGGGAGATTGTCAGGGAATACACCGGGGAGCTGTTTTTT. Using reference TRBV7-9 and TRBJ2-2 for the parts outside the CDR3, the full variable domain is DTGVSQNPRHKITKRGQNVTFRCDPISEHNRLYWYRQTLGQGPEFLTYFQNEAQLEKSRLLSDRFSAERPKGSFSTLEIQRTEQGDSAMYLCASTGEIVREYTGELFFGEGSRLTVL.

This clonotype has more than one count but fewer than ten. The DNA of the CDR3 is TGCAGTGCTAGAGCAGTTGAAAGCAATCAGCCCCAGCATTTT. It is translated as CSARAVESNQPQHF. This chain uses TRBV20-1 with TRBJ1-5; D gene uncertain. Germline V gives CDR1 DFQATT, CDR2 SNEGSKA (reference sequence). V was trimmed by 1 base and J by 1 base, leaving 8 bases between them. CDR3 length equals 14 residues.

The genes are TRBV24-1 and TRBJ2-1; 7 bases map to TRBD1. The CDR3 covers 15 residues. CDR1 is KGHDR and CDR2 is SFDVKD in the germline V gene. With V trimmed by 5 bases and J by 5 bases, 8 bases remained unmatched. For the CDR3, the DNA is TGTGCCACCAGTGCCCCCGGGACAGCAGACAATGAGCAGTTCTTC. It specifies CATSAPGTADNEQFF.

J is TRBJ2-1 and V is TRBV7-2, with D tentatively TRBD2 (6 bases). The assigned J gene may be wrong: the sequence end matches TRBJ2-7 better. The CDR3 loop spans 17 amino acids. The germline V gene has CDR1 SGHTA and CDR2 FQGNSA. Here the CDR3 reads CASSQFHSGASYNEQYF. CDR3 DNA sequence: TGTGCCAGCAGCCAATTCCATAGCGGAGCCTCCTACAATGAGCAGTACTTC.

The rearrangement joins TRBV6-5 to TRBJ1-1; tentative D call: TRBD1 (5 bases). CDR3 length: 16 amino acids. Looked up from germline, CDR1 is MNHEY and CDR2 is SVGAGI. V was cut by 0 bases and J by 1 base, with 12 bases left in between. In nucleotides, the CDR3 is TGTGCCAGCAGTTACTCGGCATACGGACAGAACACTGAAGCTTTCTTT. Amino acid sequence: CASSYSAYGQNTEAFF.

The chain uses TRBV3-1 and TRBJ1-2, with D uncertain. CDR1 is LGHDT and CDR2 is YNNKEL in the germline V gene (reference sequence). The V and J ends lost 6 bases and 7 bases respectively, with 18 bases between them. The CDR3 is 14 amino acids. CDR3 in amino acids: CASSPPWRAAGYTF. In nucleotides, the CDR3 is TGTGCCAGCAGTCCCCCGTGGAGGGCCGCTGGCTACACCTTC. Supplemented by reference TRBV3-1 and TRBJ1-2, the full variable domain reads DTAVSQTPKYLVTQMGNDKSIKCEQNLGHDTMYWYKQDSKKFLKIMFSYNNKELIINETVPNRFSPKSPDKAHLNLHINSLELGDSAVYFCASSPPWRAAGYTFGSGTRLTVV.

To note about this clonotype: The junction differs from germline at one of its ends, possibly a read error. V usage is TRBV7-2 and J usage is TRBJ2-5, with D hard to call. There are 14 residues in the CDR3. From germline, CDR1 is SGHTA and CDR2 FQGNSA. CDR3: CASSLAFSQETQVF. CDR3 sequence (DNA): TGTGCCAGCAGCTTGGCGTTCTCACAAGAGACCCAGGTCTTC.

This chain uses TRBV20-1 with TRBJ2-7; D possibly matches TRBD1 or TRBD2 (5 bases each). The CDR3 is made up of 13 amino acids. Germline values: CDR1 DFQATT, CDR2 SNEGSKA (reference sequence). V was cut by 1 base and J by 1 base, with 8 bases left in between. The DNA for the CDR3 is TGCAGTGCTAGAGCCGGGGCGTCCTACGAGCAGTACTTC. Translating it yields CSARAGASYEQYF.

This clonotype came up many times. This sequence joins TRBV7-2 and TRBJ2-1; D is uncertain. This CDR3 is 13 amino acids long. Trimming cost V 0 bases and J 6 bases, with 6 bases left between them. The germline gives CDR1 SGHTA, CDR2 FQGNSA. CDR3 sequence reads: CASSLANRNEQFF. Here the CDR3 DNA reads TGTGCCAGCAGCTTAGCCAACCGCAATGAGCAGTTCTTC. The entire variable domain, with the rest obtained from reference TRBV7-2 and TRBJ2-1, is as follows: GAGVSQSPSNKVTEKGKDVELRCDPISGHTALYWYRQSLGQGLEFLIYFQGNSAPDKSGLPSDRFSAERTGGSVSTLTIQRTQQEDSAVYLCASSLANRNEQFFGPGTRLTVL.

J is TRBJ2-7 and V is TRBV20-1; D ambiguous. The germline gives CDR1 DFQATT, CDR2 SNEGSKA (reference sequence). The CDR3 runs 13 residues. The V end lost 4 bases, the J end lost 1 base, and 11 bases lay between the germline ends. Written as DNA, the CDR3 is TGCAGTGCTAACCCCCACGGTTCCTACGAGCAGTACTTC. Its protein product is CSANPHGSYEQYF.

The chain combines TRBV3-1 with TRBJ1-5, with unresolved D. The CDR3 loop spans 14 amino acids. Germline V lookup: CDR1 LGHDT, CDR2 YNNKEL (reference sequence). Trimming left V 3 bases short and J 4 bases short, with 10 bases between. The CDR3 nucleotides are TGTGCCAGCAGCCAGGGATGGCAGAATCAGCCCCAGCATTTT. Its protein is CASSQGWQNQPQHF.

This clonotype was seen more than once but under ten times. V and J are TRBV20-1 and TRBJ2-3; 9 bases match TRBD2. Germline loops: CDR1 DFQATT, CDR2 SNEGSKA (reference sequence). Losses at the gene ends were 5 bases for V and 2 bases for J; bases not matched to a gene: 8. The CDR3 has 15 residues. CDR3 in amino acids: CSAVRSSGTTDTQYF. CDR3 DNA: TGCAGTGCTGTGAGGTCTAGCGGGACCACAGATACGCAGTATTTT.

This chain uses TRBV20-1 with TRBJ1-2; 7 nucleotides line up with TRBD1. This CDR3 region has 15 residues. V lost 6 bases, J lost 1 base, and 11 bases stayed unmatched. Germline values: CDR1 DFQATT, CDR2 SNEGSKA (reference sequence). CDR3 coding DNA: TGCAGTGCCATGGGACAGCCTACATTTAACTATGGCTACACCTTC. This codes for CSAMGQPTFNYGYTF.

This clonotype occurred a few times. The chain combines TRBV12-3 or TRBV12-4 with TRBJ2-1; D unclear. This CDR3 has 16 residues. V was cut by 5 bases and J by 0 bases, with 14 bases left in between. For the CDR3, the DNA is TGTGCCAGCAGTGGGTGGACGGTGAGCTCCTACAATGAGCAGTTCTTC. This encodes CASSGWTVSSYNEQFF.